This T cell receptor beta chain was sequenced for a study of control samples from healthy donors and cancer patients. Sequenced by immunoSEQ multiplex PCR; TCRdb stores in-frame clones only, minus some. The sample has approximately 100,000 clones; around 82% are singletons. This CDR3 is 16 amino acids long. Germline CDR1 reads MNHEY; CDR2 reads SMNVEV (reference sequence). The germline V and J ends were trimmed by 6 bases and 11 bases, with 26 bases remaining between them. This rearrangement joins TRBV27 to TRBJ1-5; possible D gene TRBD1, 6 bases. The TCR was taken from a man aged 60 to 69 in good health. Sample: blood. CDR3 protein: CASRPLFTGPAHTQHF. CDR3 DNA: TGTGCCAGCAGGCCGCTCTTCACAGGGCCCGCCCACACCCAGCATTTT.